This entry concerns a single TCR beta chain. These data originate in a study of blood T cell repertoires in COVID-19. In the study overall: Nucleic acid was either cDNA or gDNA, and it came from T cells, B-cell-depleted T cells, or PBMCs.

This study enrolled people aged about 18 to 100 from approximately 24 US geographic areas. All recovered Cohort 3 donors got two negative PCRs, got clearance, or saw symptom resolution. Germline V gene lookup returns CDR1 MDHEN and CDR2 SYDVKM. The V and J ends lost 5 bases and 1 base, in that order; junction bases with no gene match: 11. The CDR3 spans 17 residues. Per the original methods: Counts of nucleated cells, estimated from reference gene primer amplification, were obtained. The method was immunoSEQ multiplex PCR; TCRdb's version includes in-frame clones alone and lacks a portion of them. The V and J calls and clone size were taken over from that table, and D and trimming were inferred from the DNA. This table has about 470,000 clones, around 87% appearing once.

Material for sequencing was PBMCs or T cells enriched from blood (not recorded which). This clonotype was obtained from a woman in her late teens or twenties who had recovered from COVID-19. The chain links TRBV28 to TRBJ2-5; 9 bases fit TRBD2. CDR3 sequence (DNA): TGTGCCAGCAGTCTCGCCTTGACTAGCGGACTCCAAGAGACCCAGTACTTC. Its protein product is CASSLALTSGLQETQYF.